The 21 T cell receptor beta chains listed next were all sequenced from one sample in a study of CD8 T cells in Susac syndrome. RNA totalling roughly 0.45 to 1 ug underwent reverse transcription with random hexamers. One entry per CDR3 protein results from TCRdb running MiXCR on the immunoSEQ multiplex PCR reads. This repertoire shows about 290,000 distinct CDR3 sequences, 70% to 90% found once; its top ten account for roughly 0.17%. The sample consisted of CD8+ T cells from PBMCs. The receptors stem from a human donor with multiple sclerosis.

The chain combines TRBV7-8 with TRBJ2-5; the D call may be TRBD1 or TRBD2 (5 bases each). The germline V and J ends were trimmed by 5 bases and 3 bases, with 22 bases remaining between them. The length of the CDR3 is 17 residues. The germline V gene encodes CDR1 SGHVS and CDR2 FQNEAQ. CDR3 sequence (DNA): TGTGCCAGCAGCCTAAGGTTGAGGGGCCCGGAAGAAGAGACCCAGTACTTC. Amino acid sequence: CASSLRLRGPEEETQYF. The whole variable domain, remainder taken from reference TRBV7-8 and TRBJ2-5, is GAGVSQSPRYKVAKRGQDVALRCDPISGHVSLFWYQQALGQGPEFLTYFQNEAQLDKSGLPSDRFFAERPEGSVSTLKIQRTQQEDSAVYLCASSLRLRGPEEETQYFGPGTRLLVL.

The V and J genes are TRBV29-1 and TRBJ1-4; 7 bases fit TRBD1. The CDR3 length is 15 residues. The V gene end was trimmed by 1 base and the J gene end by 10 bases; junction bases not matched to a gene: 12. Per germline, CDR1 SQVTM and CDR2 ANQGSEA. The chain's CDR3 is CSVEALTGASGKLFF. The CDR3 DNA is TGCAGCGTTGAAGCCCTAACAGGGGCCTCTGGAAAACTGTTTTTT.

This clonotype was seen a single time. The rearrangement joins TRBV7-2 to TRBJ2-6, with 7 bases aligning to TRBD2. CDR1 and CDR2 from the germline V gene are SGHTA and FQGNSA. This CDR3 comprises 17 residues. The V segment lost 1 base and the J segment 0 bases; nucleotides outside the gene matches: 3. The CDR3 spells CASSLGIAGSGANVLTF. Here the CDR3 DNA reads TGTGCCAGCAGCTTAGGGATAGCGGGCTCTGGGGCCAACGTCCTGACTTTC.

The CDR3 spells CATRRFGHEEQFF. DNA for the CDR3: TGTGCCACCCGTCGGTTCGGACACGAGGAGCAGTTCTTC. This chain uses TRBV7-9 with TRBJ2-1, with a possible D match to TRBD1 (5 bases). CDR1 SEHNR and CDR2 FQNEAQ come from the germline V gene (reference sequence). The CDR3 spans 13 residues. Trimming left V 10 bases short and J 10 bases short, with 20 bases between.

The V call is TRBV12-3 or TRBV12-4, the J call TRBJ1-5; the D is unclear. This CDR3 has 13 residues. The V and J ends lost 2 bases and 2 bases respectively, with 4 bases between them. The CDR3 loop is CASSLYGNQPQHF. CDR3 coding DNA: TGTGCCAGCAGTTTATATGGCAATCAGCCCCAGCATTTT.

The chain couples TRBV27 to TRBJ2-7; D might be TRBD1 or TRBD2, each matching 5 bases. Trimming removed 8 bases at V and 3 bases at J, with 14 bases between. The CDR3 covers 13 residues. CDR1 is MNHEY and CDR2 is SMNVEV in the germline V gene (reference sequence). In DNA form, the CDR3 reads TGTGCCAGCGCGAGCAGGGAGTTCTACGAGCAGTACTTC. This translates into CASASREFYEQYF.

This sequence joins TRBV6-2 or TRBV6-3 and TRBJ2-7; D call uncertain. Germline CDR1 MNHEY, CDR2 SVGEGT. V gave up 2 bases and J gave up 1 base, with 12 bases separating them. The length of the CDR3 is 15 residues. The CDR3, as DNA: TGTGCCAGCAGTTACATTATTGGAACTTCCTACGAGCAGTACTTC. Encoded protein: CASSYIIGTSYEQYF.

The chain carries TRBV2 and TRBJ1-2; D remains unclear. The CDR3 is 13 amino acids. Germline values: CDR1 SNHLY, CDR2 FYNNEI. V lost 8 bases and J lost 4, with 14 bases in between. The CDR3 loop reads CASYARGGYGYTF. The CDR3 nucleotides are TGTGCCAGCTACGCGCGGGGTGGCTATGGCTACACCTTC.

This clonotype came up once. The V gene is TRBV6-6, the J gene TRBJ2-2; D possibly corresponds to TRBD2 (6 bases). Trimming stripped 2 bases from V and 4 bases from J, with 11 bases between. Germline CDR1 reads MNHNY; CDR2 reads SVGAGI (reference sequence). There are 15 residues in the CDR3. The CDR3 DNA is TGTGCCAGCAGTTACCTTCTAGCGAGCACCGGGGAGCTGTTTTTT. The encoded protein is CASSYLLASTGELFF.

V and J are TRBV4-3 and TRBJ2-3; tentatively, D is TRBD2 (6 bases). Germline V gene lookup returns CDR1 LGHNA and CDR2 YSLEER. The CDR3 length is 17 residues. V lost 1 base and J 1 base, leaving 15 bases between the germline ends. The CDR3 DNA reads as TGCGCCAGCAGCCAAGTAGTGACGGGAGTGGGCACAGATACGCAGTATTTT. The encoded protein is CASSQVVTGVGTDTQYF.

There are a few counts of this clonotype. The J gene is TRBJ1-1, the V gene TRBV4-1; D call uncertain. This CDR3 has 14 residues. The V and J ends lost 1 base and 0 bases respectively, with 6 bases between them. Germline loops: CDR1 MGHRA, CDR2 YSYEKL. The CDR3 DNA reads TGCGCCAGCAGCCAAGGTTCTTTGAACACTGAAGCTTTCTTT. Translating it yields CASSQGSLNTEAFF.

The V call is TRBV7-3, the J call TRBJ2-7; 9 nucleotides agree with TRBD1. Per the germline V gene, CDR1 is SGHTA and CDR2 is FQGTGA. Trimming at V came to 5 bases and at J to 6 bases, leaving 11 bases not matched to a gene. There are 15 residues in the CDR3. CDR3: CASSPTPGQGGEQYF. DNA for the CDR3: TGTGCCAGCAGCCCAACCCCGGGACAGGGCGGCGAGCAGTACTTC.

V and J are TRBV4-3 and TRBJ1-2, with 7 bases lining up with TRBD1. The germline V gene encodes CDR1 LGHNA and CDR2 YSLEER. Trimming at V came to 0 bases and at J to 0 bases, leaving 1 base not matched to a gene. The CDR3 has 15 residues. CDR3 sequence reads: CASSQEQGPNYGYTF. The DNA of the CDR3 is TGCGCCAGCAGCCAAGAACAGGGGCCTAACTATGGCTACACCTTC.

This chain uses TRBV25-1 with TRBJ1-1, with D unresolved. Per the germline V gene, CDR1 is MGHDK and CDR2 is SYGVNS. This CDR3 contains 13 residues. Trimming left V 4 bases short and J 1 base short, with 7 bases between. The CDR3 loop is CASSAGTNTEAFF. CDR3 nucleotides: TGTGCCAGCAGTGCGGGAACGAACACTGAAGCTTTCTTT.

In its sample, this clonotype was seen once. The CDR3 DNA sequence: TGTGCCTGGGCTACCAATGAGCAGTTCTTC. This encodes CAWATNEQFF. The chain is built from TRBV30 and TRBJ2-1; D uncertain. Germline assignment: CDR1 GTSNPN and CDR2 SVGIG (reference sequence). The CDR3 has 10 residues. The V gene lost 5 bases and the J gene lost 6 bases, with 5 bases spanning the gap.

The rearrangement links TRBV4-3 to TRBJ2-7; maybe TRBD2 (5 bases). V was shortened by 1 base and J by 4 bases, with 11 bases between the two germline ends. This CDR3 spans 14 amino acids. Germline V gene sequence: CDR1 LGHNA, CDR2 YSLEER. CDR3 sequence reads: CASSQGLSGYEQYF. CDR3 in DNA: TGCGCCAGCAGCCAAGGACTCTCGGGGTACGAGCAGTACTTC.

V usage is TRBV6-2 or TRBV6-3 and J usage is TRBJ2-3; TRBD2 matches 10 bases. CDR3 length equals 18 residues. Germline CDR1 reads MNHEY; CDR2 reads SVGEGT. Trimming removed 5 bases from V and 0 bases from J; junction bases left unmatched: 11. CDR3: CASSTGTSVRPSTDTQYF. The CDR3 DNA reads TGTGCCAGCAGTACCGGGACTAGCGTTCGACCTAGCACAGATACGCAGTATTTT.

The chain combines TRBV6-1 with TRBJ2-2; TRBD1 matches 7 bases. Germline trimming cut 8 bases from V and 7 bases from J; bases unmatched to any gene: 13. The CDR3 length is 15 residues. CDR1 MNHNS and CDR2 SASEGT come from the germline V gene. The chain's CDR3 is CASGLSTGAGGELFF. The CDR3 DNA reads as TGTGCCAGCGGCCTCTCCACAGGGGCGGGCGGGGAGCTGTTTTTT.

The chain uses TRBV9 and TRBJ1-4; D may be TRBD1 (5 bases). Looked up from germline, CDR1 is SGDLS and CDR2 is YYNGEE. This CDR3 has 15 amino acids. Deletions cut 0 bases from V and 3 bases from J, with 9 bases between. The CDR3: CASSVEGRANEKLFF. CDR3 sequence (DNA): TGTGCCAGCAGCGTAGAGGGGCGAGCTAATGAAAAACTGTTTTTT.

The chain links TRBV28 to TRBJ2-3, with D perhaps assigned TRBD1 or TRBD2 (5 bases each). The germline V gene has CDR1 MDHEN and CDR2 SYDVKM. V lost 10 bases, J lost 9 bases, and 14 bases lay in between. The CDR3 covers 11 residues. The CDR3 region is CATAPGRTQYF. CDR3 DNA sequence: TGTGCCACCGCCCCGGGACGGACGCAGTATTTT.

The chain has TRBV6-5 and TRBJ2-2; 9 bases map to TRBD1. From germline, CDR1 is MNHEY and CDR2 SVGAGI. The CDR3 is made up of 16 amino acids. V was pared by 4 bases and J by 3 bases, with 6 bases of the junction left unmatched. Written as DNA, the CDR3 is TGTGCCAGCAGTTCCGCGGACAGGGGACACACCGGGGAGCTGTTTTTT. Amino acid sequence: CASSSADRGHTGELFF.